This TCR beta chain comes out of a study of cytomegalovirus exposure and HLA in healthy donors. Study-wide points: Altogether, some 170 TCR beta chains were recorded as cytomegalovirus-associated. There were a few CMV-associated chains whose specificity for CMV antigens was confirmed in vitro. TCR sequences were mostly rare, though some public TCRs occurred in many donors.

In regard to this clone: The antigen is not known.

The trim removed 4 bases at V and 6 bases at J, leaving 7 bases unmatched. This CDR3 comprises 15 residues. CDR1 and CDR2 from the germline V gene are SGHRS and YFSETQ. Method: immunoSEQ multiplex PCR; TCRdb's copy keeps in-frame clones and lacks some. The sample lists 100,000 to 150,000 clones; roughly nine tenths were seen once. The donors were part of the validation cohort of roughly 110 subjects. That cohort was separate from the first cohort, which comprised about 730 subjects. The sample consisted of PBMCs. V gene TRBV5-1 combines with J gene TRBJ2-3; 11 bases are shared with TRBD1. The TCR comes from a woman aged 18-30 years in good health and CMV-seronegative. The CDR3 loop is CASSPGTGGTDTQYF. CDR3 DNA: TGCGCCAGCAGCCCTGGGACAGGGGGAACGGATACGCAGTATTTT.